The text below deals with one T cell receptor beta chain. Libraries were prepared by immunoSEQ multiplex PCR; TCRdb keeps only in-frame clonotypes and omits some of them. Of about 94,000 clones in the sample, around 80% were seen once. This entry belongs to a study of blood T cell repertoires in COVID-19. V trimming: 0 bases; J trimming: 3 bases; junction bases outside the gene matches: 6. The CDR3 extends over 16 amino acids. Germline V CDR1 and CDR2: WNHNN, SYGVQD (reference sequence). This chain joins TRBV10-1 and TRBJ2-7; 9 bases align to TRBD1. The sequenced sample was peripheral blood. This receptor was identified in a human donor in a cohort sampled during active COVID-19. The CDR3 DNA is TGCGCCAGCAGTGAGTCAGGGACAGGGAACAACTACGAGCAGTACTTC. Protein sequence: CASSESGTGNNYEQYF.